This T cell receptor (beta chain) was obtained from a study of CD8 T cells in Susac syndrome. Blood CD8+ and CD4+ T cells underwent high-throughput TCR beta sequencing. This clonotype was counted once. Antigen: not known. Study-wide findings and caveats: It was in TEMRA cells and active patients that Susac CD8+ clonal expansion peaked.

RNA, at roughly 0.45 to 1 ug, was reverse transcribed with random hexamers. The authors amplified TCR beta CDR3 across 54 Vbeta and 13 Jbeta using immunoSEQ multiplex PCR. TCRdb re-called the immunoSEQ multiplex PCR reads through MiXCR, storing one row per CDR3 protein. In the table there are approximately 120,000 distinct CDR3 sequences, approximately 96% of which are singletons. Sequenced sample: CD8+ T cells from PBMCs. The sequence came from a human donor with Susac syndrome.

CDR3 DNA sequence: TGTGCCAGCAGCAGAGAGGGCGGGGAAGAGACCCAGTACTTC. This encodes CASSREGGEETQYF. The rearrangement joins TRBV9 to TRBJ2-5; TRBD2 is a possible D gene (6 bases). Between the trimmed V and J ends, which lost 4 bases and 3 bases, there was a span of 13 bases. The CDR3 length is 14 residues. Germline CDR1 and CDR2: SGDLS and YYNGEE.